This T cell receptor beta chain comes out of a study of shared clonotypes between healthy human individuals. Method: immunoSEQ multiplex PCR; TCRdb's copy keeps in-frame clones and lacks some. The repertoire holds around 2,000,000 clones, with about 95% as singletons. Cells designated naive CD8 were CD45RO-negative and were positively selected for CCR7, with terminally differentiated effector memory CD45RA+ cells excluded. The sequence was collected from a man aged 18-30 years in good health. The material sequenced was naive CD8+ T cells sorted from blood.

CDR3 in amino acids: CASSSSAGELLNEQFF. CDR3 sequence (DNA): TGTGCCAGCAGCTCCTCAGCGGGAGAGCTCTTGAATGAGCAGTTCTTC. This rearrangement joins TRBV7-9 to TRBJ2-1, with TRBD2 identical over 8 bases. This CDR3 comprises 16 residues. Germline CDR1 reads SEHNR; CDR2 reads FQNEAQ (reference sequence). V lost 4 bases to trimming and J lost 7 bases; unmatched junction nucleotides: 12.